These T cell receptor beta chains were read from a single sample in a study of PD-1 blockade in classical Hodgkin lymphoma. Data came from immunoSEQ multiplex PCR; TCRdb stores just in-frame clones and leaves some out. The sample contains approximately 35,000 clones, about 89% of which appear only once. The sequenced material came from CD4+ T cells from blood. The receptor source for this set is a human donor with classical Hodgkin lymphoma. Both conserved end residues are part of each CDR3. Fields, in order: J gene, D gene, V gene, clone size, CDR3 protein, CDR3 DNA. D genes are given only for firm matches. For some rows the clone size is stated as once, few or many, or as a class when expanded; others skip it.

j_call: TRBJ2-1; d_call: .; v_call: TRBV25-1; clone_size: .; cdr3_aa: CASIGGRKVHEQFF; cdr3_nt: TGTGCCAGCATTGGAGGACGGAAGGTTCATGAGCAGTTCTTC
j_call: TRBJ1-1; d_call: .; v_call: TRBV6-5; clone_size: .; cdr3_aa: CASSLRGQNTEAFF; cdr3_nt: TGTGCCAGCAGCCTCAGGGGTCAGAACACTGAAGCTTTCTTT
j_call: TRBJ2-7; d_call: .; v_call: TRBV28; clone_size: .; cdr3_aa: CASSSGVRVYEQYF; cdr3_nt: TGTGCCAGCAGTTCGGGCGTCCGGGTCTACGAGCAGTACTTC
j_call: TRBJ2-5; d_call: .; v_call: TRBV5-1; clone_size: .; cdr3_aa: CASSLDLAKTQYF; cdr3_nt: TGCGCCAGCAGCTTGGACTTGGCGAAGACCCAGTACTTC
j_call: TRBJ1-5; d_call: .; v_call: TRBV15; clone_size: .; cdr3_aa: CATSREGGYQPQHF; cdr3_nt: TGTGCCACCAGCAGAGAGGGCGGTTATCAGCCCCAGCATTTT
j_call: TRBJ1-2; d_call: .; v_call: TRBV6-1; clone_size: .; cdr3_aa: CASSPVGGLVYGYTF; cdr3_nt: TGTGCCAGCAGCCCCGTGGGAGGGCTAGTCTATGGCTACACCTTC
j_call: TRBJ1-1; d_call: .; v_call: TRBV27; clone_size: .; cdr3_aa: CASRPQGGRGTEAFF; cdr3_nt: TGTGCCAGCAGACCTCAAGGGGGACGAGGCACTGAAGCTTTCTTT
j_call: TRBJ1-1; d_call: TRBD1; v_call: TRBV5-1; clone_size: .; cdr3_aa: CASSHTPGQGNTEAFF; cdr3_nt: TGCGCCAGCAGCCACACTCCGGGACAGGGGAACACTGAAGCTTTCTTT
j_call: TRBJ1-4; d_call: .; v_call: TRBV5-1; clone_size: .; cdr3_aa: CASSGTLRDKNEKLFF; cdr3_nt: TGCGCCAGCAGTGGGACACTCAGGGACAAGAATGAAAAACTGTTTTTT
j_call: TRBJ1-5; d_call: .; v_call: TRBV18; clone_size: .; cdr3_aa: CASSPGEGQPQHF; cdr3_nt: TGTGCCAGCTCACCAGGGGAGGGTCAGCCCCAGCATTTT
j_call: TRBJ2-1; d_call: .; v_call: TRBV6-5; clone_size: .; cdr3_aa: CASSYPEGEQFF; cdr3_nt: TGTGCCAGCAGTTACCCCGAGGGTGAGCAGTTCTTC
j_call: TRBJ2-7; d_call: .; v_call: TRBV7-9; clone_size: .; cdr3_aa: CASSLVSGYEQYF; cdr3_nt: TGTGCCAGCAGCTTAGTCTCAGGCTACGAGCAGTACTTC
j_call: TRBJ2-7; d_call: .; v_call: TRBV10-3; clone_size: .; cdr3_aa: CATVDSTSYEQYF; cdr3_nt: TGTGCCACCGTCGACAGTACTTCCTACGAGCAGTACTTC
j_call: TRBJ2-7; d_call: .; v_call: TRBV6-5; clone_size: .; cdr3_aa: CASSYIQGGLEQYF; cdr3_nt: TGTGCCAGCAGTTACATTCAGGGCGGACTAGAGCAGTACTTC
j_call: TRBJ2-7; d_call: .; v_call: TRBV6-1; clone_size: .; cdr3_aa: CASNLVGAYEQYF; cdr3_nt: TGTGCCAGCAATCTGGTCGGAGCCTACGAGCAGTACTTC
j_call: TRBJ1-1; d_call: TRBD1; v_call: TRBV14; clone_size: once; cdr3_aa: CASSQEGGRGPEAFF; cdr3_nt: TGTGCCAGCAGCCAAGAGGGGGGGAGGGGGCCTGAAGCTTTCTTT
j_call: TRBJ2-7; d_call: TRBD1; v_call: TRBV2; clone_size: .; cdr3_aa: CASSRTGQGPSYEQYF; cdr3_nt: TGTGCCAGCAGCCGAACAGGACAGGGTCCCTCCTACGAGCAGTACTTC
j_call: TRBJ1-2; d_call: TRBD1; v_call: TRBV19; clone_size: .; cdr3_aa: CATGVTDRPLGYTF; cdr3_nt: TGTGCCACCGGAGTGACGGACAGGCCCTTAGGCTACACCTTC
j_call: TRBJ2-4; d_call: .; v_call: TRBV19; clone_size: .; cdr3_aa: CASSIGGRVPKNIQYF; cdr3_nt: TGTGCCAGTAGTATAGGGGGGCGGGTTCCCAAAAACATTCAGTACTTC
j_call: TRBJ1-5; d_call: .; v_call: TRBV18; clone_size: .; cdr3_aa: CASSGDIEGNQPQHF; cdr3_nt: TGTGCCAGCTCAGGAGACATTGAGGGAAATCAGCCCCAGCATTTT
j_call: TRBJ2-1; d_call: TRBD2; v_call: TRBV11-3; clone_size: .; cdr3_aa: CASTTSGTDNEQFF; cdr3_nt: TGTGCCAGCACCACTAGCGGGACAGACAATGAGCAGTTCTTC
j_call: TRBJ1-1; d_call: TRBD1; v_call: TRBV28; clone_size: .; cdr3_aa: CASSLSGTGTEAFF; cdr3_nt: TGTGCCAGCAGTTTAAGTGGGACAGGCACTGAAGCTTTCTTT